The clone carrying this T cell receptor beta chain came up a few times. The sample originates from a study of blood T cell repertoires in COVID-19. At the level of the study: Donors in the United States, Italy and Spain gave samples during acute or convalescent COVID-19.

The germline CDR1 and CDR2 sequences are MGHRA and YSYEKL. V was shortened by 0 bases and J by 0 bases, with 4 bases between the two germline ends. CDR3 size: 14 residues. The table came from immunoSEQ multiplex PCR; TCRdb's copy has only in-frame clones and leaves some out. The sample lists fewer than 450,000 clones; 90% were seen once. This TCR was sampled from a man between 18 and 35 years old who had recovered from COVID-19. Sequenced material: PBMCs or T cells enriched from blood (not recorded which). The J gene is TRBJ2-3, the V gene TRBV4-1; no clear D. The CDR3 sequence is CASSQDPSTDTQYF. CDR3 bases: TGCGCCAGCAGCCAAGATCCTAGCACAGATACGCAGTATTTT.